This TCR beta chain was observed in a study of identical twins (dated by TCRdb to 2015 to 2016). For context, the study as a whole: The study deep-sequenced TCR alpha and beta repertoires from monozygotic twins, unrelated adults of various ages and cord blood to test whether fetal clonotypes persist. To rule out contamination, the twin experiments were replicated at different times with different library preparation protocols.

Every donor in the study was a healthy Caucasian. Three unrelated non-twin adults were additionally sequenced: a male aged 18 to 30, a male aged 50 to 59 and a female aged 50 to 59. Using Miltenyi CD45RO+ enrichment and human naive T-cell isolation kits, memory (CD45RO+) and naive T cells were isolated from PBMC. Library creation used 5' RACE. Instrument used: Illumina HiSeq 2000. Template switching introduced a universal primer binding site; the final cDNA contained a unique molecular identifier, enabling accurate counting of TCR cDNA molecules. First-strand cDNA for TCR alpha and beta chains was synthesized from specific primers in the conserved constant-segment region. To control for contamination, each cDNA library was double barcoded with a SMART-Mk sample barcode plus Illumina barcodes. TruSeq adapter sequences and Illumina sample barcodes were added in two successive PCR steps. Sequencing of the TCR alpha and beta cDNA libraries was done on the Illumina HiSeq platform using custom primers. Regarding the original processing steps: MiGEC processed the raw reads to extract unique molecular identifiers, while MiXCR was used to determine the CDR3 positions. Recombination models were inferred per individual with the repgenHMM and IGoR tools using an EM algorithm. Shared clonotype analysis was performed with the tcR package in R, normalizing sharing by the product of cloneset sizes. Out-of-frame nonproductive sequences were analyzed to study raw recombination free of thymic and clonal selection effects. Using fastp trimming at Q25 and MiXCR clonotype assembly, TCRdb reanalyzed the public sequencing data and kept in-frame beta chains. Here each entry gathers all rows of one CDR3 protein and keeps the most common genes and DNA. Here the V and J calls rest on TCRdb's processing, not on the authors' analysis. The sample yields about 340,000 distinct CDR3 sequences; 9% were counted once. Over 7% of the sample belongs to the ten largest clones.

Beyond this particular receptor, the publication reports: Because the same donors could not be followed over many years, the conclusions depended on cross-sectional statistical analysis. Abundant cord blood beta clonotypes had fewer insertions, young adult naive repertoires showed a similar but weaker trend, and memory repertoires showed no such trend. Invariant T cells such as MAIT and iNKT could partly confound zero-insertion analyses, although diverse VJ usage argued against such confounding for most clonotypes. Compared with coincidental sharing between unrelated individuals, an excess of low generation-probability sequences was observed among out-of-frame TCR alpha sequences shared between twins. A weaker excess of twin sharing was found in beta out-of-frame sequences because the signal-to-noise ratio was lowered by fewer shared sequences. In monozygotic twins, out-of-frame TCR alpha sharing was systematically underestimated by recombination models, although the models agreed with sharing between unrelated individuals.

In its sample, this clonotype was seen many times. Its antigen is still unknown. The input lacks base qualities; no much larger clone sits a single base away. Sample: naive T cells sorted from blood. Per the publication, the cell subset or site label means: cells isolated with a human naive T-cell isolation kit. The receptor comes from a woman aged 45-65 years in good health.

Here is the DNA: TGCAGCGTTGAGGACGGGCAAGAGACCCAGTACTTC. Translation gives CSVEDGQETQYF. This receptor chain uses TRBV29-1 and TRBJ2-5; no D gene call is confident. The trim is 3 bases for V and 2 bases for J, with a gap of 7 bases between the germline ends. The CDR3 goes from the cysteine to the phenylalanine over 12 residues. The CDR3 DNA has 36 bases and is translated from base 1. CDR1 SQVTM and CDR2 ANQGSEA were looked up in the germline V gene.